Sequencing of this TCR beta chain was carried out in a study of T cell changes during pregnancy in multiple sclerosis. The germline CDR1 and CDR2 sequences are SGHTA and FQGNSA. Trimming removed 5 bases from V and 5 bases from J; junction bases left unmatched: 11. The CDR3 has 16 residues. TCRdb keeps only in-frame clones here, not all; method: immunoSEQ multiplex PCR. The sample lists 70,000 to 85,000 clones, about 90% occurring once. The sample here was peripheral blood, taken before pregnancy. The sequence was collected from a female donor with multiple sclerosis, enrolled in a pregnancy study. This chain links TRBV7-2 with TRBJ1-1, with TRBD1 identical over 10 bases. The CDR3 DNA follows: TGTGCCAGCAGCAAAGGGACAGGGGTTGGGGGGACTGAAGCTTTCTTT. It codes for CASSKGTGVGGTEAFF.